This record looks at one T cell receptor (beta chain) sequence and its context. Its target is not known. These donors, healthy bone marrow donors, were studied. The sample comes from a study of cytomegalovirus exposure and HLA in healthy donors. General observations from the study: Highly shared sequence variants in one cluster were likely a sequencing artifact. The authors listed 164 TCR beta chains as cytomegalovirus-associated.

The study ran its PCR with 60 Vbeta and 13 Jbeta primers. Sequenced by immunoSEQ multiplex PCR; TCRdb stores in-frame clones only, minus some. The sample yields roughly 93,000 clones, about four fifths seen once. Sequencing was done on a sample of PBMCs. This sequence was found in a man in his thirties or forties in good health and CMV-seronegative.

The CDR3 sequence is CASSLTVRSTNEKLFF. The CDR3, as DNA: TGTGCCAGCAGTCTTACGGTTCGGTCTACTAATGAAAAACTGTTTTTT. The chain uses TRBV27 and TRBJ1-4; the D is unclear. Between the trimmed V and J ends, which lost 5 bases and 2 bases, there was a span of 15 bases. Germline assignment: CDR1 MNHEY and CDR2 SMNVEV (reference sequence). This CDR3 contains 16 residues.